Here is one T cell receptor (beta chain) with its context. The table lists this clonotype with a few counts. Which antigen it targets is not known. Base qualities are not at hand, and no much larger clone is one base apart. The germline V gene (reference sequence) supplies CDR1 SGHKS and CDR2 YYEKEE. From the cysteine through the phenylalanine, the CDR3 covers 13 amino acids. Only CDR3 DNA remains: 39 bases, in frame from the first base. Clipping removes 4 bases from V and 13 bases from J, with 11 as the unmatched junction base count. This sample was included in a study of CD8 T cells in ankylosing spondylitis (dated by TCRdb to the late 2010s). With respect to the entire study: The study set out to find disease-linked TCR variants by profiling T cell receptor beta repertoires in ankylosing spondylitis patients and healthy donors. Samples of peripheral blood were taken, and for ankylosing spondylitis patients, synovial fluid was collected as well. The whole study cohort included about a hundred healthy donors and 25 or so ankylosing spondylitis patients. Beyond this particular receptor, the publication reports: A TCR beta motif made up of several highly homologous amino acid variants appeared to be characteristic of blood from ankylosing spondylitis patients. The disease-linked clones were reported as significantly enriched in matched synovial fluid samples from ankylosing spondylitis patients. Some motif variants had previously been reported in the synovial fluid and blood of reactive arthritis patients, which suggests shared mechanisms of disease initiation. In peripheral blood, the disease-linked clones were found at relatively low frequencies and had a CD8+ phenotype.

Sequencing relied on an Illumina HiSeq 2500. Quantitative 5'-RACE with molecular barcodes was used to prepare TCR beta libraries. As for the original processing: Disease-linked TCR variants were identified with a new computational method built on a probabilistic model of VDJ rearrangement. Through fastp at Q25 and MiXCR, TCRdb rebuilt clones from the public reads, retaining in-frame beta chains. Rows with a matching CDR3 protein are joined into one entry that keeps the most common DNA and genes. TCRdb assigned the V and J calls; the authors' analysis was not used. For this sample there are around 480,000 distinct CDR3 sequences; more than 15% appear just once. The ten largest clonotypes hold 0.85% to 1.3% of the sample.

In this chain, TRBV5-5 is recombined with TRBJ2-1; 7 bases in the middle match TRBD2. The sequencing input was blood, either unsorted or a sorted T cell fraction (not recorded which). This clonotype originated in a male donor with ankylosing spondylitis. The DNA is TGTGCCAGCAGCCCCTCCGGGGGGTCGTTTCAGTTCTTC. It codes for CASSPSGGSFQFF.